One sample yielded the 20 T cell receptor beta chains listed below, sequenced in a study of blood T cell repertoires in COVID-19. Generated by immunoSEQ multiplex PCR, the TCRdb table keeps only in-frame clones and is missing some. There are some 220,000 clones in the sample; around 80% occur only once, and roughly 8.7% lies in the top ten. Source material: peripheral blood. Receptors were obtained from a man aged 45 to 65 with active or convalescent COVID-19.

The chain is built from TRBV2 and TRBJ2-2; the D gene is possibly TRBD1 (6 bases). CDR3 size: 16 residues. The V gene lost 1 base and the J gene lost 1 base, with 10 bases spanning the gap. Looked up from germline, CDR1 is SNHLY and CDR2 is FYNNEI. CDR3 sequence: CASSEEGEKNTGELFF. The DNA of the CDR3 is TGTGCCAGCAGTGAAGAGGGGGAGAAGAACACCGGGGAGCTGTTTTTT.

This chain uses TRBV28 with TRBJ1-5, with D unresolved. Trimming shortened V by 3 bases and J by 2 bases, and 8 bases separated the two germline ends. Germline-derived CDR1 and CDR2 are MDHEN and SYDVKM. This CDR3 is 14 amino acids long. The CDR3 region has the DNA TGTGCCAGCAGTTTTTTGGCCGGCAATCAGCCCCAGCATTTT. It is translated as CASSFLAGNQPQHF.

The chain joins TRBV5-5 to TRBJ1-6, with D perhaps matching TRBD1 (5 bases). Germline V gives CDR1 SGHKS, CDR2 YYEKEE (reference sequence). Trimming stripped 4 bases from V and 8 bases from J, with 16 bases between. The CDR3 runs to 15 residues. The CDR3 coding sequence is TGTGCCAGCAGCCCGAGTGGGGGGGAACATTCACCCCTCCACTTT. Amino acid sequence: CASSPSGGEHSPLHF.

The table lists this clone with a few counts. CDR3 protein: CASSDGQGTYSPLHF. CDR3 nucleotide sequence: TGTGCCAGCAGTGATGGACAGGGGACCTATTCACCCCTCCACTTT. The J gene is TRBJ1-6, the V gene TRBV2; 9 positions match TRBD1. The V gene's germline CDR1 is SNHLY and CDR2 FYNNEI. Losses at the gene ends were 3 bases for V and 8 bases for J; bases not matched to a gene: 5. This CDR3 has 15 amino acids.

CDR3 coding DNA: TGTGCCAGCAGTTTATCGCGGGGGGCGGGGATGCACAATGAGCAGTTCTTC. Translation: CASSLSRGAGMHNEQFF. V and J are TRBV27 and TRBJ2-1, with 8 nucleotides matching TRBD2. From germline, CDR1 is MNHEY and CDR2 SMNVEV (reference sequence). The CDR3 loop spans 17 amino acids. V dropped 0 bases and J dropped 5; count of bases not matched to a gene: 9.

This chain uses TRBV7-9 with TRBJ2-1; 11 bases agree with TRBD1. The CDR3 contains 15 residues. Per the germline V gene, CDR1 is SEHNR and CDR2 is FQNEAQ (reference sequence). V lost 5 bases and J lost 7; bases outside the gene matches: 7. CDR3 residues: CASSLGQGAGNEQFF. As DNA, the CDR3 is TGTGCCAGCAGCCTTGGACAGGGGGCGGGTAATGAGCAGTTCTTC.

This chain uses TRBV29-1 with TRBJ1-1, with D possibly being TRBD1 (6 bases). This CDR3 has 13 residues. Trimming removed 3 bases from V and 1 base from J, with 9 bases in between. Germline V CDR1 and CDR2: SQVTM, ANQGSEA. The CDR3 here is CSVDRGQNTEAFF. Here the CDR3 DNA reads TGCAGCGTTGACAGGGGACAGAACACTGAAGCTTTCTTT.

CDR3 loop: CASSLADYEQYF. The CDR3 DNA follows: TGTGCCAGCAGTTTAGCAGACTACGAGCAGTACTTC. The rearrangement uses TRBV28 and TRBJ2-7; D is ambiguous. Trimming stripped 2 bases from V and 3 bases from J, with 5 bases between. Germline V gene data show CDR1 as MDHEN and CDR2 as SYDVKM. The CDR3 has 12 amino acids.

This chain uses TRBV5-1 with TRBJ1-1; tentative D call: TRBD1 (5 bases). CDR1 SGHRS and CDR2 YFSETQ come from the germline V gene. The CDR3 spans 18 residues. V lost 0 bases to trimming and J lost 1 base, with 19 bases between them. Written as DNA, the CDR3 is TGCGCCAGCAGCTTGGCCGGGACTTCGGGTGTCTCGAACACTGAAGCTTTCTTT. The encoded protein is CASSLAGTSGVSNTEAFF.

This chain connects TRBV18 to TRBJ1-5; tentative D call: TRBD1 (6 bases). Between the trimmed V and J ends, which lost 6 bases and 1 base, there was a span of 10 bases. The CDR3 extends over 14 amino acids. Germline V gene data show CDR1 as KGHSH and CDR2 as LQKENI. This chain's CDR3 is CASSQDSSNQPQHF. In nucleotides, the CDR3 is TGTGCCAGCTCCCAGGACAGCAGCAATCAGCCCCAGCATTTT.

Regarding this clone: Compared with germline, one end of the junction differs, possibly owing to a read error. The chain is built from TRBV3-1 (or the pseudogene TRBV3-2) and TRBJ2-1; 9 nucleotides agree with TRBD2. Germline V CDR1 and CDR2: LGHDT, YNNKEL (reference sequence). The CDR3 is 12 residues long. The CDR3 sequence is CASSLIGTSFLF. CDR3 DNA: TGTGCCAGCAGCCTAATCGGGACTAGCTTTCTCTTC.

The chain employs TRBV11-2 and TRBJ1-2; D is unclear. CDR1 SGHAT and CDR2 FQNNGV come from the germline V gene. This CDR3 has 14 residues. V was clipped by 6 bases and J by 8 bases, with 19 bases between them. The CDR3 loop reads CASRELGLPGGYTF. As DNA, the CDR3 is TGTGCCAGCAGGGAACTCGGACTGCCTGGGGGCTACACCTTC.

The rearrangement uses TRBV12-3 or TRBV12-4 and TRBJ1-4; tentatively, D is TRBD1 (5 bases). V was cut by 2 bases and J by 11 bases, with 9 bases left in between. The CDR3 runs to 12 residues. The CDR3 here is CASSLQGWKLFF. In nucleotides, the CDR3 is TGTGCCAGCAGTTTACAGGGTTGGAAACTGTTTTTT.

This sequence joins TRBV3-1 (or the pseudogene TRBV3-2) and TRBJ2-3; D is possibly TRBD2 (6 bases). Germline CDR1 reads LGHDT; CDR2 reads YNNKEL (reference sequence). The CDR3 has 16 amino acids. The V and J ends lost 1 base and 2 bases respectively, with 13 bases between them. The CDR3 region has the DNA TGTGCCAGCAGCCAAGGGTCGGGACTCCCCACAGATACGCAGTATTTT. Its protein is CASSQGSGLPTDTQYF.

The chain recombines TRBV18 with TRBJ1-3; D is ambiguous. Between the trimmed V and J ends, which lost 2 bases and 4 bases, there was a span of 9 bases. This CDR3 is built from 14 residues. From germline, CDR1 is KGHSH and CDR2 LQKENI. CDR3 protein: CASSPSVAGNTIYF. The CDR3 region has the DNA TGTGCCAGCTCACCATCCGTTGCGGGAAACACCATATATTTT.

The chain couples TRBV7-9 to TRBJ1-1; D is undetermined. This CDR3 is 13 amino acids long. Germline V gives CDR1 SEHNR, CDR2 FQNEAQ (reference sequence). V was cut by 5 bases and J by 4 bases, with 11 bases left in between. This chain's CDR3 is CASSGLMSTEAFF. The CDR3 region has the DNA TGTGCCAGCAGCGGGCTTATGAGCACTGAAGCTTTCTTT.

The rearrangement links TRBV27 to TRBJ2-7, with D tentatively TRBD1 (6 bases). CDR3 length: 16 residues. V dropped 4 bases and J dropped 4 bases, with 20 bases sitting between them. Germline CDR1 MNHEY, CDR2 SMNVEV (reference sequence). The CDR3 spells CASSSHPTGWGYEQYF. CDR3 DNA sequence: TGTGCCAGCAGTTCACATCCAACAGGGTGGGGGTACGAGCAGTACTTC.

This CDR3 reads CASSLTYLAGEREETQYF. The CDR3 DNA reads TGTGCCAGCAGTTTGACGTACTTAGCGGGGGAGAGGGAAGAGACCCAGTACTTC. The V and J genes are TRBV27 and TRBJ2-5, with 9 bases matching TRBD2. With V trimmed by 3 bases and J by 3 bases, 14 bases remained unmatched. This CDR3 region has 18 residues. The germline V gene has CDR1 MNHEY and CDR2 SMNVEV (reference sequence).

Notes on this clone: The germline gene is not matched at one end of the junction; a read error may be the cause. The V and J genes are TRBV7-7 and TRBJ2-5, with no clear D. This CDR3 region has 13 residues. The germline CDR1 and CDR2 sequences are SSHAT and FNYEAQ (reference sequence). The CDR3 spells CASSYGQLETQYF. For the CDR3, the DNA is TGTGCTAGCAGCTACGGTCAATTAGAGACCCAGTACTTC.

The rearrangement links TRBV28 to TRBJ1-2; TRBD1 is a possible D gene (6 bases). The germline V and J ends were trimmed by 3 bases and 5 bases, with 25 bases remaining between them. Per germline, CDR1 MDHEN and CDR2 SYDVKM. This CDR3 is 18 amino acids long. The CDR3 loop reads CASSFSSFAGAQIYGYTF. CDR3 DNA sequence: TGTGCCAGCAGTTTCTCCTCCTTTGCAGGGGCACAGATTTATGGCTACACCTTC.